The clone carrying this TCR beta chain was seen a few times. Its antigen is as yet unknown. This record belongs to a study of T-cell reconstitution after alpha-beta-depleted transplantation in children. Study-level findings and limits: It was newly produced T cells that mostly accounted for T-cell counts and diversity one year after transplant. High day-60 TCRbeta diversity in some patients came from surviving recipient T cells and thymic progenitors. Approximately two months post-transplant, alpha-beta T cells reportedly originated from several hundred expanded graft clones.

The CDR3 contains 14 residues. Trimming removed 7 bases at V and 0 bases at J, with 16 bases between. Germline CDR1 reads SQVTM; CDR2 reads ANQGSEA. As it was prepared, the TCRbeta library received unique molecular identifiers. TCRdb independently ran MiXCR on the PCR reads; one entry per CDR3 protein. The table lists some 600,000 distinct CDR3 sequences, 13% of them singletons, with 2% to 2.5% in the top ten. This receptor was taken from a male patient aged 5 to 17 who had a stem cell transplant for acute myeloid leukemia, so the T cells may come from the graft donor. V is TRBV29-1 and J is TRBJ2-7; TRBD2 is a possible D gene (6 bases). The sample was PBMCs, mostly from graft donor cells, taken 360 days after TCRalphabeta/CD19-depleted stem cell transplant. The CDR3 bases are TGCAGCGCCCAAGGAATAGCGGACTCCTACGAGCAGTACTTC. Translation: CSAQGIADSYEQYF.